This TCR beta chain was recorded in a study of vaccination and CD4 T cells after COVID-19. Whole-study context: Two of the convalescents were Hispanic, and convalescents were six males and four females. Overlapping peptides covering the spike proteins of SARS-CoV-2, HCoV-NL63, HCoV-OC43 and HCoV-229E were added to stimulate cells. Researchers treated control cultures with a CEFX pool, an HIV-1 Nef pool, or no peptide. Study observations and caveats: Only relatively few convalescent patients were studied, and early post-infection timepoints were not analyzed.

Treatment here: approximately nine-day PBMC culture with coronavirus spike peptide pools or control peptides (ViraFEST assay). Germline V gene lookup returns CDR1 LGHNA and CDR2 YNFKEQ. The CDR3 spans 15 residues. Trimming left V 3 bases short and J 1 base short, with 13 bases between. Of note for this clonotype: Its specificity is not known.

Sequencing of cultured CD4+ T cell DNA used the Oncomine TCR Beta short-read assay. TCRdb analysed the PCR reads with MiXCR anew, one entry per CDR3 protein. The table has about 16,000 distinct CDR3 sequences, roughly four fifths seen once. The sample was CD4+ T cells from blood, cultured in vitro, taken after SARS-CoV-2 vaccination. This clonotype was obtained from a human donor who received a COVID-19 vaccine. This chain uses TRBV4-2 with TRBJ2-7, with TRBD2 as a possible D gene (6 bases). CDR3: CASSHGRDWSYEQYF. CDR3 nucleotides: TGTGCCAGCAGCCATGGCCGGGACTGGTCCTACGAGCAGTACTTC.